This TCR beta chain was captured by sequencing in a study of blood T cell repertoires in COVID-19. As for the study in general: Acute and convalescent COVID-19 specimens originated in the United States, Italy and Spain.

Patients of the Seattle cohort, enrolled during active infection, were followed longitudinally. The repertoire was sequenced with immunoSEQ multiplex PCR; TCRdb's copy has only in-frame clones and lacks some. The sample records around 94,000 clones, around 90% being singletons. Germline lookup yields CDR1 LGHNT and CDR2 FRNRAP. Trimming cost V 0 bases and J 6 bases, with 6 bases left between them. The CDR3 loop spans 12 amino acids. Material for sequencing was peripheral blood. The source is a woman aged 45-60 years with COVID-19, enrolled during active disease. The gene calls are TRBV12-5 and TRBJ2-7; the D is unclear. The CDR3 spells CASGLVLGEQYF. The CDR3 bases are TGTGCTAGTGGTTTGGTACTTGGCGAGCAGTACTTC.